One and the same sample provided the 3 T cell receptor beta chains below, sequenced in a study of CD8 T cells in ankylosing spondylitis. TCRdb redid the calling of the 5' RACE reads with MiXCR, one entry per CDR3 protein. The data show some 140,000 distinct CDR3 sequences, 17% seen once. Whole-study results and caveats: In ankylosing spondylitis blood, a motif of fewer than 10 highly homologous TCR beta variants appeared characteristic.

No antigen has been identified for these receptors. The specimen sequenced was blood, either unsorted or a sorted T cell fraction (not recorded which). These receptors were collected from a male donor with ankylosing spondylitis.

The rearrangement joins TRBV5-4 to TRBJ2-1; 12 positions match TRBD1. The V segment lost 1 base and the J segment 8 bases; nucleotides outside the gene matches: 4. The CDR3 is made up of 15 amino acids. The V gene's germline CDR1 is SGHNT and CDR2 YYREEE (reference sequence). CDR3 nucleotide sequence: TGTGCCAGCAGCTTGTGGGGACAGGGGGCCCATGAGCAGTTCTTC. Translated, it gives CASSLWGQGAHEQFF.

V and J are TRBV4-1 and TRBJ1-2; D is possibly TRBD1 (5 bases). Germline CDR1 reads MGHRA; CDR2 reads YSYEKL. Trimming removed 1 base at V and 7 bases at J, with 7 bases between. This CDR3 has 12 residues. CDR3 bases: TGCGCCAGCAGCCAAGGGGGCTCTGGCTACACCTTC. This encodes CASSQGGSGYTF.

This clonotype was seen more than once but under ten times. Here the CDR3 DNA reads TGTGCCAGCACTCCAGGGGTGTCCACTGAAGCTTTCTTT. It yields the protein CASTPGVSTEAFF. J is TRBJ1-1 and V is TRBV6-1; D might be TRBD1 (6 bases). In germline, CDR1 is MNHNS, CDR2 SASEGT. The V end was cut by 7 bases, the J end by 4 bases, with 13 bases between. This CDR3 spans 13 amino acids.